The rows below give T cell receptor beta chains drawn from one sample of a study of T cells in Graves' hyperthyroidism and ophthalmopathy. One entry per CDR3 protein results from TCRdb running MiXCR on the multiplex PCR reads. The sample carries some 510,000 distinct CDR3 sequences, under 25% recorded once. Source material: blood. These receptors all come from a man younger than 35 with Graves' hyperthyroidism. Each CDR3 is given with its conserved first and last residue. The D gene is left open where the match is weak. Where a row states a size, it is once, few, many or the class of an expanded clone; other rows omit it.

v_call	d_call	j_call	clone_size	cdr3_aa	cdr3_nt
TRBV20-1	NA	TRBJ1-2	many	CSARPGVNYGYTF	TGCAGTGCTAGGCCAGGAGTTAACTATGGCTACACCTTC
TRBV28	NA	TRBJ2-1	NA	CASSHRPQARNEQFF	TGTGCCAGCAGCCACAGGCCCCAGGCGAGGAATGAGCAGTTCTTC
TRBV10-1	NA	TRBJ2-5	NA	CASSESGQETQYF	TGTGCCAGCAGTGAATCTGGCCAAGAGACCCAGTACTTC
TRBV19	NA	TRBJ1-5	NA	CASREVSGNQPQHF	TGTGCCAGTAGGGAAGTTTCCGGGAATCAGCCCCAGCATTTT
TRBV11-2	NA	TRBJ2-2	few	CASSLNGELLF	TGTGCCAGCAGCCTCAACGGGGAGCTGCTTTTT
TRBV14	TRBD1	TRBJ2-4	NA	CASSQDNRGENIQYF	TGTGCCAGCAGCCAAGACAACAGGGGAGAAAACATTCAGTACTTC
TRBV24-1	NA	TRBJ1-2	NA	CATSDSGGYTF	TGTGCCACCAGTGATTCGGGTGGCTACACCTTC
TRBV5-1	TRBD1	TRBJ1-2	NA	CASSPTGEYGYTF	TGCGCCAGCAGCCCGACAGGGGAGTATGGCTACACCTTC
TRBV2	NA	TRBJ1-1	many	CASREIDYYTEAFF	TGTGCCAGCAGGGAGATAGACTACTACACTGAAGCTTTCTTT
TRBV25-1	NA	TRBJ1-1	NA	CASSEWGGGEVFRTEAFF	TGTGCCAGCAGTGAGTGGGGGGGGGGCGAGGTTTTTCGGACTGAAGCTTTCTTT
TRBV9	TRBD1	TRBJ1-1	many	CASSVTGGTNTEAFF	TGTGCCAGCAGCGTGACAGGGGGCACGAACACTGAAGCTTTCTTT
TRBV28	NA	TRBJ1-5	many	CASSVDGVNQPQHF	TGTGCCAGCAGTGTGGACGGGGTCAATCAGCCCCAGCATTTT
TRBV27	NA	TRBJ2-5	many	CASGYMETQYF	TGTGCCAGCGGGTATATGGAGACCCAGTACTTC
TRBV20-1	TRBD2	TRBJ2-5	NA	CSASTASGGKEETQYF	TGCAGTGCTAGTACTGCTAGCGGGGGAAAAGAAGAGACCCAGTACTTC
TRBV7-8	NA	TRBJ1-1	many	CAIAEGRDTEAFF	TGTGCCATCGCGGAGGGGAGGGATACTGAAGCTTTCTTT
TRBV29-1	NA	TRBJ2-7	many	CSVVVIGEQYF	TGCAGCGTTGTGGTCATAGGAGAGCAGTACTTC
TRBV20-1	NA	TRBJ1-1	many	CSARGRGNTEAFF	TGCAGTGCTAGAGGGCGGGGAAACACTGAAGCTTTCTTT
TRBV4-2	NA	TRBJ1-2	NA	CASSQDQRDGYTF	TGTGCCAGCAGCCAAGATCAGAGGGATGGCTACACCTTC
TRBV20-1	TRBD1	TRBJ1-5	NA	CSARRGQGDQPQHF	TGCAGTGCTAGGAGGGGACAGGGAGATCAGCCCCAGCATTTT
TRBV6-1	NA	TRBJ1-5	many	CASSVRTASDQPQHF	TGTGCCAGCAGCGTCAGGACCGCTTCTGATCAGCCCCAGCATTTT
TRBV2	TRBD1	TRBJ1-2	many	CASRTKTGPYYGYTF	TGTGCCAGCAGAACGAAGACAGGGCCCTACTATGGCTACACCTTC
TRBV29-1	NA	TRBJ2-7	many	CSVSTGTGYYEQYF	TGCAGCGTTAGTACAGGTACGGGGTACTACGAGCAGTACTTC
TRBV27	TRBD1	TRBJ1-1	many	CASSFSRDSEAFF	TGTGCCAGCAGTTTTTCCCGGGACAGTGAAGCTTTCTTT
TRBV28	NA	TRBJ1-1	many	CASSPRGVRTEAFF	TGTGCCAGCAGTCCTAGGGGGGTACGGACTGAAGCTTTCTTT
TRBV12-3/TRBV12-4	NA	TRBJ1-5	many	CASGMSGPQHF	TGTGCCAGCGGGATGTCAGGGCCCCAGCATTTT
TRBV7-9	NA	TRBJ1-2	many	CASSPRVYYGYTF	TGTGCCAGCAGCCCGAGGGTATACTATGGCTACACCTTC
TRBV4-1	NA	TRBJ1-1	NA	CASSQRVGRNTEAFF	TGCGCCAGCAGCCAACGGGTAGGGAGGAACACTGAAGCTTTCTTT
TRBV6-1	NA	TRBJ1-2	many	CASSEGGDYGYTF	TGTGCCAGCAGTGAAGGTGGTGACTATGGCTACACCTTC
TRBV20-1	NA	TRBJ2-7	many	CSASRDTYYEQYF	TGCAGTGCCTCCCGGGACACATACTACGAGCAGTACTTC
TRBV28	NA	TRBJ2-2	NA	CASRGLRPQRNTGELFF	TGTGCCAGTCGGGGGCTGAGACCCCAAAGGAACACCGGGGAGCTGTTTTTT
TRBV5-1	TRBD1	TRBJ2-7	many	CASSQGQGTPREQYF	TGCGCCAGCAGCCAGGGACAGGGGACCCCTCGGGAGCAGTACTTC
TRBV12-3/TRBV12-4	NA	TRBJ1-2	NA	CASSFTDTVNYGYTF	TGTGCCAGCAGTTTCACCGACACGGTTAACTATGGCTACACCTTC
TRBV4-1	NA	TRBJ1-1	few	CASSHLGPDWRTEAFF	TGCGCCAGCAGCCACTTGGGCCCCGACTGGCGGACTGAAGCTTTCTTT
TRBV5-1	NA	TRBJ1-1	NA	CASSVTGENTEACF	TGCGCCAGCAGCGTGACCGGGGAGAACACTGAAGCTTGCTTT
TRBV30	NA	TRBJ1-2	many	CAWSTWGVNGYTF	TGTGCCTGGAGTACTTGGGGAGTGAATGGCTACACCTTC
TRBV7-9	NA	TRBJ1-3	NA	CASSPARQHLLFSGNTIYF	TGTGCCAGCAGCCCCGCCAGGCAGCACCTACTTTTCTCTGGAAACACCATATATTTT
TRBV15	TRBD2	TRBJ2-2	many	CATSRATSSLRDGELFF	TGTGCCACCAGCAGAGCGACTAGCAGCCTTCGGGACGGGGAGCTGTTTTTT
TRBV19	NA	TRBJ1-2	many	CASSIPGPDGYTF	TGTGCCAGTAGTATTCCAGGTCCCGATGGCTACACCTTC
TRBV24-1	TRBD1	TRBJ1-1	NA	CATGDRLYTDAFF	TGTGCCACGGGGGACAGGCTGTACACTGATGCTTTCTTT